These 27 T cell receptor beta chains were sequenced from one sample in a study of cytomegalovirus exposure and HLA in healthy donors. Primers for the PCR totalled 60 Vbeta and 13 Jbeta. Some clones are missing from TCRdb's copy, which holds only in-frame ones; the method was immunoSEQ multiplex PCR. The data contain 150,000 to 200,000 clones, over 75% of them singletons. The source material was PBMCs. These receptors came from a human donor in good health.

The V call is TRBV19, the J call TRBJ2-7; 9 bases match TRBD1. The V segment lost 5 bases and the J segment 7 bases; nucleotides outside the gene matches: 12. Looked up from germline, CDR1 is LNHDA and CDR2 is SQIVND (reference sequence). This CDR3 region has 15 residues. The CDR3: CASSGRGQGLREQYF. The CDR3 nucleotides read TGTGCCAGTAGTGGGAGGGGACAGGGCTTGCGGGAGCAGTACTTC.

The chain combines TRBV6-5 with TRBJ2-5; TRBD2 agrees at 11 bases. Trimming cost V 0 bases and J 2 bases; bases outside gene matches: 2. The CDR3 has 16 amino acids. CDR1 is MNHEY, CDR2 SVGAGI, per germline. CDR3 amino acids: CASSYSGTSGQETQYF. Here the CDR3 DNA reads TGTGCCAGCAGTTACTCGGGGACTAGCGGTCAAGAGACCCAGTACTTC.

This chain uses TRBV6-6 with TRBJ2-7; possible D gene TRBD1, 5 bases. This CDR3 has 14 residues. Germline assignment: CDR1 MNHNY and CDR2 SVGAGI (reference sequence). V lost 6 bases and J 1 base, leaving 13 bases between the germline ends. For the CDR3, the DNA is TGTGCCAGCAGGCTATACGACAGTTCCTACGAGCAGTACTTC. Translation gives CASRLYDSSYEQYF.

The chain joins TRBV9 to TRBJ2-7, with a tentative D call TRBD1 (6 bases). Trimming removed 1 base at V and 1 base at J, with 9 bases between. Germline V gene data show CDR1 as SGDLS and CDR2 as YYNGEE. The CDR3 spans 14 residues. The CDR3 reads CASSVTQGSYEQYF. The CDR3 nucleotides read TGTGCCAGCAGCGTAACGCAGGGGTCCTACGAGCAGTACTTC.

The chain has TRBV5-4 and TRBJ1-1, with 7 positions matching TRBD1. Germline CDR1 and CDR2: SGHNT and YYREEE (reference sequence). V shed 7 bases and J 4 bases; nucleotides not matched to a gene: 4. The CDR3 is 12 amino acids. The CDR3 region has the DNA TGTGCCAGCGGATACAGGGGCACTGAAGCTTTCTTT. Protein: CASGYRGTEAFF. The full variable domain, in which reference TRBV5-4 and TRBJ1-1 provide the parts outside the CDR3, is ETGVTQSPTHLIKTRGQQVTLRCSSQSGHNTVSWYQQALGQGPQFIFQYYREEENGRGNFPPRFSGLQFPNYSSELNVNALELDDSALYLCASGYRGTEAFFGQGTRLTVV.

The chain employs TRBV7-3 and TRBJ2-6; 8 positions agree with TRBD1. CDR1 and CDR2 (germline): SGHTA, FQGTGA. After removal of 5 bases from V and 0 bases from J, the junction contained 3 bases not matched to a gene. The CDR3 has 16 residues. For the CDR3, the DNA is TGTGCCAGCAGCGCGGACAGGGACTCTGGGGCCAACGTCCTGACTTTC. Protein: CASSADRDSGANVLTF.

This clone was counted a single time. The genes are TRBV19 and TRBJ2-5; perhaps TRBD2 as D (6 bases). The CDR3 length is 13 residues. Between the trimmed V and J ends, which lost 5 bases and 2 bases, there was a span of 9 bases. Germline V gives CDR1 LNHDA, CDR2 SQIVND (reference sequence). CDR3 sequence (DNA): TGTGCCAGTAGTCCAGGGAGGCAAGAGACCCAGTACTTC. It yields the protein CASSPGRQETQYF.

The chain couples TRBV5-4 to TRBJ2-5, with TRBD2 matching over 9 bases. The germline gives CDR1 SGHNT, CDR2 YYREEE (reference sequence). The trim removed 3 bases at V and 1 base at J, leaving 10 bases unmatched. This CDR3 is 17 amino acids long. CDR3 coding DNA: TGTGCCAGCAGCTCCTACTTGGCGGGAGGGGTCCAAGAGACCCAGTACTTC. This codes for CASSSYLAGGVQETQYF.

Here the CDR3 reads CASSELEGAKGYTF. CDR3 bases: TGTGCCAGCAGTGAACTTGAGGGGGCGAAAGGCTACACCTTC. The chain has TRBV6-1 and TRBJ1-2; 7 nucleotides line up with TRBD1. The V segment lost 2 bases and the J segment 8 bases; nucleotides outside the gene matches: 8. From germline, CDR1 is MNHNS and CDR2 SASEGT. This CDR3 region has 14 residues.

This rearrangement joins TRBV6-5 to TRBJ2-5; 7 bases agree with TRBD2. V lost 5 bases to trimming and J lost 5 bases; unmatched junction nucleotides: 8. Germline CDR1 MNHEY, CDR2 SVGAGI. The CDR3 sequence is 14 residues long. This CDR3 is CASSTNRGDETQYF. The CDR3 coding sequence is TGTGCCAGCAGTACAAACCGGGGGGATGAGACCCAGTACTTC.

This clone was counted between two and nine times. The rearrangement joins TRBV13 to TRBJ1-1; D possibly corresponds to TRBD1 (6 bases). Germline-derived CDR1 and CDR2 are PRHDT and FYEKMQ (reference sequence). V lost 0 bases, J lost 4 bases, and 6 bases lay in between. This CDR3 has 13 amino acids. CDR3 nucleotide sequence: TGTGCCAGCAGCTTAGGGGACAGCACTGAAGCTTTCTTT. Amino acids: CASSLGDSTEAFF.

The rearrangement links TRBV9 to TRBJ1-3; D might be TRBD1 (6 bases). The CDR3 sequence is 17 residues long. Trimming took off 4 bases at V and 0 bases at J, with 17 bases between the two ends. Germline V lookup: CDR1 SGDLS, CDR2 YYNGEE. This CDR3 is CASSPGFGDISGNTIYF. The CDR3 nucleotides read TGTGCCAGCAGCCCCGGGTTTGGGGACATCTCTGGAAACACCATATATTTT.

The V and J genes are TRBV6-6 and TRBJ1-1, with D unresolved. V lost 4 bases to trimming and J lost 11 bases, with 8 bases between them. Germline CDR1 and CDR2: MNHNY and SVGAGI (reference sequence). The CDR3 has 10 residues. This CDR3 reads CASSSSGAFF. CDR3 DNA sequence: TGTGCCAGCAGTTCATCCGGGGCTTTCTTT.

The count of this clone is one. This chain uses TRBV9 with TRBJ2-2, with TRBD1 as a possible D gene (7 bases). Germline V lookup: CDR1 SGDLS, CDR2 YYNGEE. Trimming shortened V by 1 base and J by 3 bases, and 13 bases separated the two germline ends. The CDR3 is 16 amino acids. CDR3 residues: CASSVMGRGDTGELFF. The CDR3 nucleotides are TGTGCCAGCAGCGTAATGGGCAGGGGGGACACCGGGGAGCTGTTTTTT.

This clone showed up just once. V and J are TRBV6-5 and TRBJ1-4; no clear D. This CDR3 is built from 14 residues. Germline-derived CDR1 and CDR2 are MNHEY and SVGAGI. Trimming cost V 2 bases and J 4 bases, with 8 bases left between them. The chain's CDR3 is CASSYGENNEKLFF. The CDR3 DNA is TGTGCCAGCAGTTACGGAGAGAATAATGAAAAACTGTTTTTT.

The chain links TRBV4-1 to TRBJ2-2, with TRBD1 matching over 12 bases. The CDR3 length is 15 residues. The V gene's germline CDR1 is MGHRA and CDR2 YSYEKL. The J segment lost 5 bases and the V segment lost 4 bases, leaving 2 bases of the junction unmatched. This chain's CDR3 is CASSRDRGQTGELFF. The CDR3 nucleotides are TGCGCCAGCAGCCGGGACAGGGGGCAAACCGGGGAGCTGTTTTTT.

This chain links TRBV2 with TRBJ1-1, with D perhaps matching TRBD1 (5 bases). This CDR3 contains 14 residues. Germline V gene sequence: CDR1 SNHLY, CDR2 FYNNEI. Trimming pared 3 bases from V and 5 bases from J, leaving 13 bases between. CDR3 coding DNA: TGTGCCAGCAGTGATACGGGGGGGAGGACTGAAGCTTTCTTT. Translation gives CASSDTGGRTEAFF. The full variable domain, its missing parts supplied by reference TRBV2 and TRBJ1-1, is EPEVTQTPSHQVTQMGQEVILRCVPISNHLYFYWYRQILGQKVEFLVSFYNNEISEKSEIFDDQFSVERPDGSNFTLKIRSTKLEDSAMYFCASSDTGGRTEAFFGQGTRLTVV.

The chain is built from TRBV7-8 and TRBJ2-6; possibly TRBD2 for D (6 bases). Per the germline V gene, CDR1 is SGHVS and CDR2 is FQNEAQ. Between the trimmed V and J ends, which lost 5 bases and 0 bases, there was a span of 11 bases. CDR3 length: 16 amino acids. CDR3 sequence: CASSTPTSSGANVLTF. CDR3 sequence (DNA): TGTGCCAGCAGCACTCCGACTAGCTCTGGGGCCAACGTCCTGACTTTC.

The V gene is TRBV27, the J gene TRBJ2-2; tentative D call: TRBD2 (6 bases). The length of the CDR3 is 14 residues. Trimming pared 5 bases from V and 4 bases from J, leaving 11 bases between. CDR1 and CDR2 from the germline V gene are MNHEY and SMNVEV (reference sequence). CDR3 nucleotide sequence: TGTGCCAGCAGTCCCGGACTACTCACCGGGGAGCTGTTTTTT. Residues: CASSPGLLTGELFF.

This sequence joins TRBV6-6 and TRBJ1-4; 7 bases match TRBD1. Losses at the gene ends were 4 bases for V and 11 bases for J; bases not matched to a gene: 7. Germline values: CDR1 MNHNY, CDR2 SVGAGI (reference sequence). The CDR3 runs to 13 residues. The CDR3: CASSFSGTVKLFF. The CDR3 coding sequence is TGTGCCAGCAGTTTTTCCGGGACAGTTAAACTGTTTTTT.

The V call is TRBV9, the J call TRBJ2-7; 7 bases line up with TRBD2. V lost 0 bases, J lost 3 bases, and 6 bases stayed unmatched. The germline V gene has CDR1 SGDLS and CDR2 YYNGEE. The CDR3 is 15 amino acids. As DNA, the CDR3 is TGTGCCAGCAGCGTAGGGCCTAGCGGTGACTACGAGCAGTACTTC. It specifies CASSVGPSGDYEQYF.

The rearrangement links TRBV5-4 to TRBJ2-2; 7 nucleotides agree with TRBD1. This CDR3 spans 15 amino acids. Germline CDR1 is SGHNT and CDR2 is YYREEE (reference sequence). V shed 4 bases, J shed 0 bases, and the junction held 3 bases outside the gene matches. Here the CDR3 DNA reads TGTGCCAGCAGCCGGACAGGAACGAACACCGGGGAGCTGTTTTTT. Translating it yields CASSRTGTNTGELFF.

J is TRBJ1-6 and V is TRBV4-1; D gene ambiguous. V was clipped by 1 base and J by 9 bases, with 7 bases between them. This CDR3 contains 13 residues. From germline, CDR1 is MGHRA and CDR2 YSYEKL. In DNA, the CDR3 is TGCGCCAGCAGCCAAGTCGCGAGTTCACCCCTCCACTTT. Translated, it gives CASSQVASSPLHF.

The genes are TRBV7-2 and TRBJ1-5; 7 nucleotides agree with TRBD1. The germline V gene encodes CDR1 SGHTA and CDR2 FQGNSA. The CDR3 is 14 residues long. Trimming removed 2 bases from V and 7 bases from J; junction bases left unmatched: 5. CDR3 protein: CASSLRGRGQPQHF. As DNA, the CDR3 is TGTGCCAGCAGCTTAAGGGGGCGAGGCCAGCCCCAGCATTTT.

The chain couples TRBV5-4 to TRBJ2-3; 8 bases align to TRBD1. With 4 bases clipped from V and 4 bases from J, the junction kept 8 bases outside the gene matches. Germline V gives CDR1 SGHNT, CDR2 YYREEE (reference sequence). This CDR3 region has 15 residues. CDR3 bases: TGTGCCAGCAGCGAAAGGACAGGGAGCTCAGATACGCAGTATTTT. It encodes CASSERTGSSDTQYF.

The chain carries TRBV6-5 and TRBJ1-2, with D unclear. There are 13 residues in the CDR3. Germline CDR1 MNHEY, CDR2 SVGAGI. Trimming took off 0 bases at V and 8 bases at J, with 10 bases between the two ends. CDR3 bases: TGTGCCAGCAGTTACTCGAGGTTCGACGGCTACACCTTC. Protein product: CASSYSRFDGYTF.

J is TRBJ1-5 and V is TRBV6-6, with unresolved D. The CDR3 spans 12 residues. Germline CDR1 reads MNHNY; CDR2 reads SVGAGI (reference sequence). The CDR3 DNA reads as TGTGACGAAGGACGGAGGAATCAGCCCCAGCATTTT. Translating gives CDEGRRNQPQHF.